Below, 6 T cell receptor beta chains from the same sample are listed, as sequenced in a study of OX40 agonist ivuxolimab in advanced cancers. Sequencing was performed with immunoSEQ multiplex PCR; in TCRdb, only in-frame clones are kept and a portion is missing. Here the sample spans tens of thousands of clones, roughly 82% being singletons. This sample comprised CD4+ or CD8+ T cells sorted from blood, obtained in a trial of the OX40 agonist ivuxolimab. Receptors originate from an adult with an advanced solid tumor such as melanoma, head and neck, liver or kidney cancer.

DNA for the CDR3: TGTGCCAGCAGTTTTTTTGGAGCTCAAGAGACCCAGTACTTC. It yields the protein CASSFFGAQETQYF. V usage is TRBV27 and J usage is TRBJ2-5; D gene uncertain. Looked up from germline, CDR1 is MNHEY and CDR2 is SMNVEV (reference sequence). The CDR3 loop spans 14 amino acids. Trimming removed 3 bases from V and 2 bases from J, with 10 bases in between.

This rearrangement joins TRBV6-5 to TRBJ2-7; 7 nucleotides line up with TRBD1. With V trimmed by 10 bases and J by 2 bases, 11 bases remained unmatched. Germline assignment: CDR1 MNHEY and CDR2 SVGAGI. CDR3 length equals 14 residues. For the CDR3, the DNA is TGTGCCATCTCCATGGGACAGAATACCTACGAGCAGTACTTC. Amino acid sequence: CAISMGQNTYEQYF.

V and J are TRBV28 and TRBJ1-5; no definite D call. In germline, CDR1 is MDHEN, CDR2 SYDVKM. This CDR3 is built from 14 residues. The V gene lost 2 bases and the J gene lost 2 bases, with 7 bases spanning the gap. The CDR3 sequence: CASSLISGNQPQHF. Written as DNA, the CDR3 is TGTGCCAGCAGTTTAATTTCAGGCAATCAGCCCCAGCATTTT. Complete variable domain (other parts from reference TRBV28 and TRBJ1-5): DVKVTQSSRYLVKRTGEKVFLECVQDMDHENMFWYRQDPGLGLRLIYFSYDVKMKEKGDIPEGYSVSREKKERFSLILESASTNQTSMYLCASSLISGNQPQHFGDGTRLSIL.

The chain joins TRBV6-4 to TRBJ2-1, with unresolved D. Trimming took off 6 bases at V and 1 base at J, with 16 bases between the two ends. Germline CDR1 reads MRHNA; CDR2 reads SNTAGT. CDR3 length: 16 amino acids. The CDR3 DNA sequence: TGTGCCAGCAGCCCCCTTTCGAGTCGGTCCTACAATGAGCAGTTCTTC. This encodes CASSPLSSRSYNEQFF.

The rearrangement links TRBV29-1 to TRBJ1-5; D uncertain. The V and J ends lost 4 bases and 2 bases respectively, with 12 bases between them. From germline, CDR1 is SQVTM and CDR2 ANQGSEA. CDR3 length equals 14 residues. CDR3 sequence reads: CSVATLGGNQPQHF. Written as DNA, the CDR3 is TGCAGCGTTGCCACCCTTGGGGGCAATCAGCCCCAGCATTTT.

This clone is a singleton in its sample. The CDR3 is CASSPSGGGTDTQYF. The DNA for the CDR3 is TGTGCCAGCAGCCCCAGCGGGGGGGGTACAGATACGCAGTATTTT. V usage is TRBV6-4 and J usage is TRBJ2-3; TRBD2 agrees at 10 bases. V was pared by 6 bases and J by 3 bases, with 6 bases of the junction left unmatched. CDR3 length equals 15 residues. Germline loops: CDR1 MRHNA, CDR2 SNTAGT.